One sample yielded the 23 T cell receptor beta chains listed below, sequenced in a study of cytomegalovirus exposure and HLA in healthy donors. Repertoires were generated with immunoSEQ multiplex PCR, while TCRdb's copy carries only in-frame clones and drops some. The sample shows about 160,000 clones, about 90% of them seen only once. The sequenced sample was PBMCs. These receptors were obtained from a man aged 18 to 30 in good health and CMV-seropositive.

This chain connects TRBV18 to TRBJ2-1; the D gene is possibly TRBD2 (6 bases). The V and J ends lost 2 bases and 1 base respectively, with 9 bases between them. This CDR3 spans 15 amino acids. In germline, CDR1 is KGHSH, CDR2 LQKENI. The CDR3 sequence is CASSPGSGSYNEQFF. The CDR3 coding sequence is TGTGCCAGCTCACCAGGTAGCGGTTCCTACAATGAGCAGTTCTTC.

This chain links TRBV6-1 with TRBJ1-5; D remains unclear. Germline lookup yields CDR1 MNHNS and CDR2 SASEGT. V lost 1 base and J 5 bases, leaving 9 bases between the germline ends. CDR3 length: 14 residues. DNA of the CDR3: TGTGCCAGCAGTGAAGAGCGGAGGGATCAGCCCCAGCATTTT. Protein: CASSEERRDQPQHF.

The chain is built from TRBV30 and TRBJ2-1; TRBD2 aligns across 8 bases. The CDR3 contains 15 residues. Germline values: CDR1 GTSNPN, CDR2 SVGIG (reference sequence). Germline trimming cut 5 bases from V and 4 bases from J; bases unmatched to any gene: 10. The CDR3 DNA is TGTGCCTGGTCGACGAGCGGGAGCCTTTACAATGAGCAGTTCTTC. As protein: CAWSTSGSLYNEQFF.

The gene calls are TRBV9 and TRBJ1-5, with D hard to call. V shed 0 bases and J shed 1 base, with 8 bases lying between them. This CDR3 spans 15 amino acids. Germline V gene lookup returns CDR1 SGDLS and CDR2 YYNGEE. In DNA, the CDR3 is TGTGCCAGCAGCGTAGGCACATCAAGCAATCAGCCCCAGCATTTT. This codes for CASSVGTSSNQPQHF.

This sequence joins TRBV5-1 and TRBJ1-4; D is uncertain. Per the germline V gene, CDR1 is SGHRS and CDR2 is YFSETQ. This CDR3 contains 14 residues. V lost 2 bases and J 8 bases, leaving 13 bases between the germline ends. The CDR3 nucleotides read TGCGCCAGCAGCTTAGCTGGGTTGGGCGAAAAACTGTTTTTT. Protein: CASSLAGLGEKLFF. Full variable domain (missing parts from reference TRBV5-1 and TRBJ1-4): KAGVTQTPRYLIKTRGQQVTLSCSPISGHRSVSWYQQTPGQGLQFLFEYFSETQRNKGNFPGRFSGRQFSNSRSEMNVSTLELGDSALYLCASSLAGLGEKLFFGSGTQLSVL.

The chain couples TRBV29-1 to TRBJ2-3; 10 nucleotides match TRBD2. CDR3 length equals 13 residues. The germline V gene has CDR1 SQVTM and CDR2 ANQGSEA. J lost 6 bases, V lost 7 bases, and 7 bases had no gene match. The CDR3 nucleotides are TGCAGCGGGAGACTAGCGGGTGCGGATACGCAGTATTTT. This sequence encodes CSGRLAGADTQYF.

V and J are TRBV14 and TRBJ1-2; D gene unclear. There are 14 residues in the CDR3. V lost 1 base to trimming and J lost 3 bases, with 9 bases between them. The germline gives CDR1 SGHDN, CDR2 FVKESK. CDR3 bases: TGTGCCAGCAGCCAAGTCGGCGGCGACTATGGCTACACCTTC. Protein sequence: CASSQVGGDYGYTF.

The chain employs TRBV18 and TRBJ2-2; D is perhaps TRBD2 (6 bases). The V and J ends lost 2 bases and 2 bases respectively, with 12 bases between them. Per germline, CDR1 KGHSH and CDR2 LQKENI. The CDR3 extends over 16 amino acids. The CDR3 DNA follows: TGTGCCAGCTCACCAGCCGGGAGCCCAAACACCGGGGAGCTGTTTTTT. Translating it yields CASSPAGSPNTGELFF.

The chain is built from TRBV29-1 and TRBJ2-7; D not certain. Germline V lookup: CDR1 SQVTM, CDR2 ANQGSEA. Trimming left V 4 bases short and J 3 bases short, with 10 bases between. The CDR3 spans 12 residues. The CDR3 here is CSVVGTFYEQYF. CDR3 coding DNA: TGCAGCGTTGTTGGCACCTTCTACGAGCAGTACTTC.

The V gene is TRBV29-1, the J gene TRBJ2-1; 9 nucleotides agree with TRBD1. The CDR3 covers 14 residues. Germline assignment: CDR1 SQVTM and CDR2 ANQGSEA. After removal of 3 bases from V and 3 bases from J, the junction contained 3 bases not matched to a gene. The CDR3 spells CSVDVDRGYNEQFF. CDR3 DNA: TGCAGCGTTGATGTGGACAGGGGCTACAATGAGCAGTTCTTC.

The sample holds many counts of this clone. The rearrangement joins TRBV6-6 to TRBJ1-1, with 8 bases fitting TRBD1. CDR3 length equals 13 residues. V gave up 5 bases and J gave up 3 bases; unmatched junction bases: 2. Per the germline V gene, CDR1 is MNHNY and CDR2 is SVGAGI (reference sequence). The CDR3 DNA follows: TGTGCCAGCAGTCAGGGGGCGCACACTGAAGCTTTCTTT. It translates to CASSQGAHTEAFF.

The gene calls are TRBV7-3 and TRBJ2-1; 10 nucleotides agree with TRBD2. From germline, CDR1 is SGHTA and CDR2 FQGTGA. With 8 bases clipped from V and 10 bases from J, the junction kept 14 bases outside the gene matches. CDR3 length: 15 residues. CDR3 nucleotides: TGTGCCAGCTCTAATTCGCTAGCGGGAGTCGGGGAGCAGTTCTTC. This codes for CASSNSLAGVGEQFF.

The chain links TRBV7-8 to TRBJ2-1, with D maybe TRBD1 (5 bases). The CDR3 contains 12 residues. The germline V and J ends were trimmed by 5 bases and 14 bases, with 16 bases remaining between them. Germline V gene data show CDR1 as SGHVS and CDR2 as FQNEAQ. CDR3 coding DNA: TGTGCCAGCAGCCTCCGGCCAGCCAGGGAGTTCTTC. The encoded protein is CASSLRPAREFF.

The genes are TRBV5-1 and TRBJ2-3; D not certain. Germline V lookup: CDR1 SGHRS, CDR2 YFSETQ. With 0 bases removed from V and 0 bases from J, the gap between germline ends came to 8 bases. This CDR3 comprises 15 residues. This CDR3 reads CASSLERVSTDTQYF. In DNA, the CDR3 is TGCGCCAGCAGCTTGGAACGAGTAAGCACAGATACGCAGTATTTT.

The rearrangement uses TRBV7-3 and TRBJ2-1; TRBD2 matches at 15 bases. CDR3 size: 17 residues. The V gene's germline CDR1 is SGHTA and CDR2 FQGTGA. V shed 5 bases, J shed 9 bases, and the junction held 11 bases outside the gene matches. The CDR3 sequence: CASSPPHGLAGGGEQFF. The CDR3 DNA sequence: TGTGCCAGCAGCCCCCCACATGGACTAGCGGGAGGGGGTGAGCAGTTCTTC.

The V call is TRBV4-2, the J call TRBJ2-7; 10 nucleotides match TRBD2. V shed 0 bases and J 1 base; nucleotides not matched to a gene: 3. Germline V gene lookup returns CDR1 LGHNA and CDR2 YNFKEQ. The CDR3 sequence is 16 residues long. The CDR3 spells CASSQDGTSVSYEQYF. DNA for the CDR3: TGTGCCAGCAGCCAAGATGGGACTAGCGTATCCTACGAGCAGTACTTC.

The chain recombines TRBV15 with TRBJ1-3; D unclear. CDR1 is LNHNV, CDR2 YYDKDF, per germline (reference sequence). The V end lost 0 bases, the J end lost 0 bases, and 6 bases lay between the germline ends. This CDR3 contains 15 residues. The CDR3, as DNA: TGTGCCACCAGCAGAGACAGGATCTCTGGAAACACCATATATTTT. This gives the protein CATSRDRISGNTIYF.

The chain uses TRBV4-1 and TRBJ2-5; D gene uncertain. V lost 1 base, J lost 0 bases, and 6 bases lay in between. CDR1 is MGHRA, CDR2 YSYEKL, per germline. This CDR3 comprises 14 residues. The CDR3 DNA sequence: TGCGCCAGCAGCCAAGTTAGCAACCAAGAGACCCAGTACTTC. This encodes CASSQVSNQETQYF.

The chain combines TRBV30 with TRBJ1-2; D ambiguous. In germline, CDR1 is GTSNPN, CDR2 SVGIG (reference sequence). This CDR3 has 15 amino acids. Between the trimmed V and J ends, which lost 2 bases and 2 bases, there was a span of 15 bases. The DNA for the CDR3 is TGTGCCTGGAGTATCCGGTCCGTCGGGAACTATGGCTACACCTTC. Translated, it gives CAWSIRSVGNYGYTF.

The chain couples TRBV5-1 to TRBJ2-2; possibly TRBD2 for D (6 bases). The CDR3 extends over 15 amino acids. Trimming took off 1 base at V and 3 bases at J, with 10 bases between the two ends. Germline V gene sequence: CDR1 SGHRS, CDR2 YFSETQ. The CDR3 DNA reads TGCGCCAGCAGCTTGAGACTAGTCTACACCGGGGAGCTGTTTTTT. Translation gives CASSLRLVYTGELFF.

This clone was counted once. The chain combines TRBV29-1 with TRBJ2-3; no definite D call. The CDR3 has 14 amino acids. Germline V CDR1 and CDR2: SQVTM, ANQGSEA. V was cut by 6 bases and J by 4 bases, with 17 bases left in between. The CDR3 protein is CSVPRVGTADTQYF. CDR3 in DNA: TGCAGCGTCCCCCGGGTGGGTACGGCAGATACGCAGTATTTT.

V is TRBV2 and J is TRBJ1-5; D might be TRBD1 (5 bases). Between the trimmed V and J ends, which lost 8 bases and 0 bases, there was a span of 23 bases. Germline V gene data show CDR1 as SNHLY and CDR2 as FYNNEI. The CDR3 runs to 18 residues. The chain's CDR3 is CASWGPGSKSNSNQPQHF. CDR3 sequence (DNA): TGTGCCAGCTGGGGCCCCGGGAGCAAGAGTAATAGCAATCAGCCCCAGCATTTT.

The CDR3 DNA reads TGTGCCAGCAGTCTAACCGGGACTAGCGGTAGCTCCTACGAGCAGTACTTC. As protein: CASSLTGTSGSSYEQYF. V usage is TRBV27 and J usage is TRBJ2-7; TRBD2 matches at 11 bases. Trimming at V came to 5 bases and at J to 0 bases, leaving 9 bases not matched to a gene. From germline, CDR1 is MNHEY and CDR2 SMNVEV (reference sequence). This CDR3 is 17 amino acids long.